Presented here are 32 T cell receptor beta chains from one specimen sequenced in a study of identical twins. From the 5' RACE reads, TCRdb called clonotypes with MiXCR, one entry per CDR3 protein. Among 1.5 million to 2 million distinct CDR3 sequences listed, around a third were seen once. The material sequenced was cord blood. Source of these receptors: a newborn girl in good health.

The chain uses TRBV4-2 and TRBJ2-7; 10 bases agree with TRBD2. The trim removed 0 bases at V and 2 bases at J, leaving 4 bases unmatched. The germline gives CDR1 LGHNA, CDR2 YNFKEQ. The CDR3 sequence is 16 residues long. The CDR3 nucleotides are TGTGCCAGCAGCCAAGATGGAAGCGGGGGGGCCTACGAGCAGTACTTC. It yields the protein CASSQDGSGGAYEQYF.

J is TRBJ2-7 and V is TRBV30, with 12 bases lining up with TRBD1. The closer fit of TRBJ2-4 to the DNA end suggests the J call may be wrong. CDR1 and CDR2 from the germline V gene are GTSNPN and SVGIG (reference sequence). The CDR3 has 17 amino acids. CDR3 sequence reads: CAWRGQGAQPYKNIQYF. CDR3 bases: TGTGCCTGGAGGGGACAGGGGGCGCAACCCTACAAAAACATTCAGTACTTC.

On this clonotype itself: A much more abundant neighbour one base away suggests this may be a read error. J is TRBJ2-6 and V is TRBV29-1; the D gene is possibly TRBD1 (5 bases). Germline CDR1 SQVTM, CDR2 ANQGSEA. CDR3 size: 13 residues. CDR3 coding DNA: TGCAGCGTTGTAGAGTCTGGGGCCAACGCCCTGACTTTC. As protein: CSVVESGANALTF.

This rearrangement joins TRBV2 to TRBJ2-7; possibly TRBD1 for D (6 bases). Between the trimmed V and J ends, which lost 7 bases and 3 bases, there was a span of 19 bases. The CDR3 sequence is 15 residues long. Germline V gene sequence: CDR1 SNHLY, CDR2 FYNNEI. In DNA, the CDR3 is TGTGCCAGCAATACGGACAGACCCGCTATCTACGAGCAGTACTTC. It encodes CASNTDRPAIYEQYF.

The CDR3 nucleotides are TGCAGCGTTGCCCCTCACCTCAGGCTCCGGGACTATGGCTACACCTTC. Translated: CSVAPHLRLRDYGYTF. The chain is built from TRBV29-1 and TRBJ1-2; no reliable D call. The ends were cut back, 4 bases at V and 3 bases at J, with 21 bases in the middle. In germline, CDR1 is SQVTM, CDR2 ANQGSEA. CDR3 length: 16 amino acids.

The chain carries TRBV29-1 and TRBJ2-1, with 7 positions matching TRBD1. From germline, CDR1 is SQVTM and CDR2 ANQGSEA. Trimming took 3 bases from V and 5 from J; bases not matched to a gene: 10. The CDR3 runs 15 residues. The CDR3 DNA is TGCAGCGTTGATATGCAGGGGGTCGCCCACAATGAGCAGTTCTTC. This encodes CSVDMQGVAHNEQFF.

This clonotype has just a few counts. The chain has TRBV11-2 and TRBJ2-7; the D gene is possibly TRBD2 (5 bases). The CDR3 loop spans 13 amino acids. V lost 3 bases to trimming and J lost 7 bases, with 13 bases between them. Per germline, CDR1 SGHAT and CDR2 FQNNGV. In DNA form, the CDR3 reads TGTGCCAGCAGCTTCGACACTAGGGCGGAGCAGTACTTC. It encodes CASSFDTRAEQYF.

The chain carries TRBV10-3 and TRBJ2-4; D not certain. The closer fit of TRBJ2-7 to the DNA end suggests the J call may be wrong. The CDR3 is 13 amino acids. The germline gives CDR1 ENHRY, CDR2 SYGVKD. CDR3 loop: CAISVRLYFEQYF. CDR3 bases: TGTGCCATCAGTGTCCGACTTTACTTCGAGCAGTACTTC.

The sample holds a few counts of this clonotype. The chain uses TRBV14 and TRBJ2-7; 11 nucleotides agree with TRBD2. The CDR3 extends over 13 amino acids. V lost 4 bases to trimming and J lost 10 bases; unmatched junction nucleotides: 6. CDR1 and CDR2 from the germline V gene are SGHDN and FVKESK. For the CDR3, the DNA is TGTGCCAGCAGCCTTAGACTAGCGGGACCCCAGTACTTC. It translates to CASSLRLAGPQYF.

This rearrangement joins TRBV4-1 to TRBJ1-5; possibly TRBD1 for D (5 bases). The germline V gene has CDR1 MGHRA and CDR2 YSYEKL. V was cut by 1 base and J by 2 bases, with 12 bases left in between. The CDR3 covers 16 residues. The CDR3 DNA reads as TGCGCCAGCAGCCAAGGGGACCTCGAGGGCAATCAGCCCCAGCATTTT. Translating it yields CASSQGDLEGNQPQHF.

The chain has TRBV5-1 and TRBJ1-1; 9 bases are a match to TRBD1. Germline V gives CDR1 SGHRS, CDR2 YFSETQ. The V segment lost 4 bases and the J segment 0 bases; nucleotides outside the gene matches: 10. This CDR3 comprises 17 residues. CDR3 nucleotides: TGCGCCAGCAGCCCGGGTACAGGGGGCCCCATGAACACTGAAGCTTTCTTT. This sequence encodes CASSPGTGGPMNTEAFF.

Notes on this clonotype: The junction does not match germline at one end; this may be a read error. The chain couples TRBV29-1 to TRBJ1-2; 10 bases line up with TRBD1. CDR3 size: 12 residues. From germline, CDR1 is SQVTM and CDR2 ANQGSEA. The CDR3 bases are TGCAGCGTCGGGGACAGGGGAAATGGCTACCCCTTC. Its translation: CSVGDRGNGYPF. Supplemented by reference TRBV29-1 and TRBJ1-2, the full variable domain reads SAVISQKPSRDICQRGTSLTIQCQVDSQVTMMFWYRQQPGQSLTLIATANQGSEATYESGFVIDKFPISRPNLTFSTLTVSNMSPEDSSIYLCSVGDRGNGYPFGSGTRLTVV.

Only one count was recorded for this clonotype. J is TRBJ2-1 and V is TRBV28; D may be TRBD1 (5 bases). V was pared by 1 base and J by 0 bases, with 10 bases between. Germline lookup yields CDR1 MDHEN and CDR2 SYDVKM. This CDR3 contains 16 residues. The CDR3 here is CASSLLADSSYNEQFF. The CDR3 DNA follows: TGTGCCAGCAGTTTATTGGCAGACAGCTCCTACAATGAGCAGTTCTTC.

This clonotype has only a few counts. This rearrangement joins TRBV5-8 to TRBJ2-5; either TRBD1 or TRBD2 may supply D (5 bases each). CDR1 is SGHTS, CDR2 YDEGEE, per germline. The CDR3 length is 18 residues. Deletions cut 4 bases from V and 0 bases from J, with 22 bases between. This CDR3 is CASSPRWGDEGYQETQYF. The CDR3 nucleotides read TGTGCCAGCAGCCCGAGGTGGGGAGATGAGGGGTACCAAGAGACCCAGTACTTC.

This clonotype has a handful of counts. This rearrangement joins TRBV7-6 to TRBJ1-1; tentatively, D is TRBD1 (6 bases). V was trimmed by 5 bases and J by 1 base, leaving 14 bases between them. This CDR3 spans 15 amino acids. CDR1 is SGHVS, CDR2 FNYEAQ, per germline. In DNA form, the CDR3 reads TGTGCCAGCAGCCAGGGATCGGGGGCGAACACTGAAGCTTTCTTT. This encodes CASSQGSGANTEAFF.

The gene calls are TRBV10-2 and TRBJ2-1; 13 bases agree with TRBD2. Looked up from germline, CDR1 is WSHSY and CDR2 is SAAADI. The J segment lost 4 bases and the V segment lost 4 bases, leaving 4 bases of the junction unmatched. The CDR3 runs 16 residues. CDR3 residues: CASSAGLAGAYNEQFF. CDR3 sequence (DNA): TGCGCCAGCAGTGCAGGACTAGCGGGGGCATACAATGAGCAGTTCTTC.

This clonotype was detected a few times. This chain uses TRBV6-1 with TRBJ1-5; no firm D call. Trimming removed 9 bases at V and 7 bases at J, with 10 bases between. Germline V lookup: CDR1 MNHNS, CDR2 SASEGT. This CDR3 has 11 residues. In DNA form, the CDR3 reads TGTGCCAGTGAGAAGGGACAGCCCCAGCATTTT. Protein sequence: CASEKGQPQHF.

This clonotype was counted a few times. CDR3 loop: CASSLLRLAEGETQYF. DNA of the CDR3: TGTGCCAGCAGTCTCCTTAGACTAGCCGAGGGGGAGACCCAGTACTTC. J is TRBJ2-5 and V is TRBV6-1; the match to TRBD2 covers 7 bases. Unmatched junction bases numbered 14, after V lost 5 bases and J lost 5 bases. The CDR3 runs to 16 residues. Germline values: CDR1 MNHNS, CDR2 SASEGT.

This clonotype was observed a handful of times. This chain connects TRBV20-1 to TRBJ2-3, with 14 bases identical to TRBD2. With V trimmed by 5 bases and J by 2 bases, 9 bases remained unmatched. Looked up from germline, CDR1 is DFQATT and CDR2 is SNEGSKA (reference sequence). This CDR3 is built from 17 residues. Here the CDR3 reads CSAGLAGGPLLTDTQYF. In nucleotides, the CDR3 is TGCAGTGCTGGACTAGCGGGGGGTCCCCTACTCACAGATACGCAGTATTTT.

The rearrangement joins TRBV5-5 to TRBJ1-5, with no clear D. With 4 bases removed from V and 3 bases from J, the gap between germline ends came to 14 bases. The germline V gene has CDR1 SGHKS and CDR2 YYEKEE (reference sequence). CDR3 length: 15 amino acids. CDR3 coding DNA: TGTGCCAGCAGCGCTGCACGGGCACTCAATCAGCCCCAGCATTTT. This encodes CASSAARALNQPQHF.

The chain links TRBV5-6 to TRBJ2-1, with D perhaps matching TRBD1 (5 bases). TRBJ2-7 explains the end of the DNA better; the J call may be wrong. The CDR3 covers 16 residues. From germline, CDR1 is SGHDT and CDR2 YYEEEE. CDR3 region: CASSLTPRGSYNEQYF. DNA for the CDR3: TGTGCCAGCAGCTTGACCCCAAGGGGATCCTACAATGAGCAGTACTTC.

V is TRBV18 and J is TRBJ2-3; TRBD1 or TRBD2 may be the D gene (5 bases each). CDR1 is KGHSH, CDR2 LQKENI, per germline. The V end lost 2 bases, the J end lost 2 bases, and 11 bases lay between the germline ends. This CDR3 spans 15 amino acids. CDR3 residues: CASSPGTAITDTQYF. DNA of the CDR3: TGTGCCAGCTCACCAGGGACGGCGATCACAGATACGCAGTATTTT.

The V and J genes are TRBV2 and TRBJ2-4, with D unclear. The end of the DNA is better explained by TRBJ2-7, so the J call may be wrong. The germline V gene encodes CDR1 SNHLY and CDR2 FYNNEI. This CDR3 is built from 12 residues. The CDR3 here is CASSEALDEQYF. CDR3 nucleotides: TGTGCCAGCAGTGAAGCGCTAGACGAGCAGTACTTC.

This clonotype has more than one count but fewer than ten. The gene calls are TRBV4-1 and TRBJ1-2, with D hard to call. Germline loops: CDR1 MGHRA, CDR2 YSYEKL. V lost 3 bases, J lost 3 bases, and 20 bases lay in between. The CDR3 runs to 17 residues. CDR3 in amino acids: CASSHTRATHGDYGYTF. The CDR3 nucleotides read TGCGCCAGCAGCCATACCCGGGCCACCCATGGGGACTATGGCTACACCTTC.

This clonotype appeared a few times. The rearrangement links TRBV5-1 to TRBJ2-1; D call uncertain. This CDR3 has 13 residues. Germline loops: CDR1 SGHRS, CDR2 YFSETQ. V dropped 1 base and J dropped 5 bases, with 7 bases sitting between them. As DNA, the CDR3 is TGCGCCAGCAGCTTGAATCCCAACAATGAGCAGTTCTTC. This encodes CASSLNPNNEQFF. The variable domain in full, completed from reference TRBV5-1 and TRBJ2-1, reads KAGVTQTPRYLIKTRGQQVTLSCSPISGHRSVSWYQQTPGQGLQFLFEYFSETQRNKGNFPGRFSGRQFSNSRSEMNVSTLELGDSALYLCASSLNPNNEQFFGPGTRLTVL.

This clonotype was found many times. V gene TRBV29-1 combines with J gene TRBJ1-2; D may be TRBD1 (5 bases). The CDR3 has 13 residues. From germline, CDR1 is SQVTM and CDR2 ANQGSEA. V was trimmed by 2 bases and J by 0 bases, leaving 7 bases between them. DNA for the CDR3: TGCAGCGTTGAAACAGGCCCTAACTATGGCTACACCTTC. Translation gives CSVETGPNYGYTF. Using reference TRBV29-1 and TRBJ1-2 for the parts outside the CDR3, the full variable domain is SAVISQKPSRDICQRGTSLTIQCQVDSQVTMMFWYRQQPGQSLTLIATANQGSEATYESGFVIDKFPISRPNLTFSTLTVSNMSPEDSSIYLCSVETGPNYGYTFGSGTRLTVV.

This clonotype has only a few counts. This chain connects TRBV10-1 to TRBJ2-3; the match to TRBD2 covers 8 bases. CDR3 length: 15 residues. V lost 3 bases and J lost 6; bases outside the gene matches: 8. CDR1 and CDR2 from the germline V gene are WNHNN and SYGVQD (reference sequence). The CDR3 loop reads CASSDSAGAHDTQYF. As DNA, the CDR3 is TGCGCCAGCAGTGACTCAGCGGGGGCCCACGATACGCAGTATTTT.

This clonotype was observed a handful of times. For the CDR3, the DNA is TGTGCCAGCAGTTTTCCCCGGATCCCTAAACTAGCCAAAAACATTCAGTACTTC. Translating it yields CASSFPRIPKLAKNIQYF. J is TRBJ2-4 and V is TRBV2; D is uncertain. This CDR3 comprises 18 residues. The V and J ends lost 5 bases and 0 bases respectively, with 20 bases between them. Germline CDR1 is SNHLY and CDR2 is FYNNEI.

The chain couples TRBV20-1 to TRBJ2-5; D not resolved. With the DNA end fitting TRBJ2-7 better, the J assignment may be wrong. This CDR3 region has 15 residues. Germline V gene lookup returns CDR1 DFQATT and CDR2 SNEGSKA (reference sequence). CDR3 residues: CSARSRFHHRHEQYF. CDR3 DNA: TGCAGTGCTAGGAGTAGGTTCCACCACCGGCACGAGCAGTACTTC.

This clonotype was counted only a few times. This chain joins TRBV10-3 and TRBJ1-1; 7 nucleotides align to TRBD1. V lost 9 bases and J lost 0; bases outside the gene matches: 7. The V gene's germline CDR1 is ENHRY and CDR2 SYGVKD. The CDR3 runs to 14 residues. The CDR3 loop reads CAMRDRLLNTEAFF. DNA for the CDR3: TGTGCCATGAGGGACAGACTACTGAACACTGAAGCTTTCTTT.

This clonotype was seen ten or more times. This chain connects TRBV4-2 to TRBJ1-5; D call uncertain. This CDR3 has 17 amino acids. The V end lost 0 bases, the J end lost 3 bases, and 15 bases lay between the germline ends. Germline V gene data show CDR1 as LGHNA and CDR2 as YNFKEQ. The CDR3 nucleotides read TGTGCCAGCAGCCAAGAATCCCGCTTGGCAGCCAATCAGCCCCAGCATTTT. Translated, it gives CASSQESRLAANQPQHF.

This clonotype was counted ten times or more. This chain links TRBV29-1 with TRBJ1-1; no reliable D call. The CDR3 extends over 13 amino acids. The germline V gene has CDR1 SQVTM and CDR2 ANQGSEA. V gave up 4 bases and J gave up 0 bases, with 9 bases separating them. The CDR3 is CSVGRLLNTEAFF. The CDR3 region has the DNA TGCAGCGTTGGGAGACTCTTGAACACTGAAGCTTTCTTT. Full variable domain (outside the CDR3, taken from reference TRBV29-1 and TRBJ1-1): SAVISQKPSRDICQRGTSLTIQCQVDSQVTMMFWYRQQPGQSLTLIATANQGSEATYESGFVIDKFPISRPNLTFSTLTVSNMSPEDSSIYLCSVGRLLNTEAFFGQGTRLTVV.